These 27 T cell receptor beta chains share one sample of origin, sequenced in a study of radiation and T cells in renal cell carcinoma. Time point meaning: blood 2 weeks post-SBRT. Noted treatment: 15 Gy SBRT to primary tumor, nephrectomy 4 weeks later. Libraries were prepared by immunoSEQ multiplex PCR; TCRdb keeps only in-frame clonotypes and omits some of them. Of 150,000 to 180,000 clones listed, 87% are singletons. The specimen was blood, collected from a patient whose treatment included radiotherapy and nephrectomy. All receptors derive from a woman in her 50s with renal cell carcinoma.

The chain couples TRBV19 to TRBJ1-2; 7 nucleotides agree with TRBD1. The CDR3 spans 14 residues. J was trimmed by 2 bases and V by 7 bases; bases with no gene match: 7. Germline CDR1 and CDR2: LNHDA and SQIVND (reference sequence). The CDR3 protein is CASTVTGWNYGYTF. The CDR3 nucleotides read TGTGCCAGTACGGTGACAGGGTGGAACTATGGCTACACCTTC.

The chain couples TRBV5-1 to TRBJ1-1; maybe TRBD1 (5 bases). The length of the CDR3 is 14 residues. The germline gives CDR1 SGHRS, CDR2 YFSETQ. V was shortened by 7 bases and J by 0 bases, with 13 bases between the two germline ends. CDR3 sequence: CASRRDPMNTEAFF. The CDR3 DNA sequence: TGCGCCAGCCGAAGGGACCCTATGAACACTGAAGCTTTCTTT.

About this clone itself: A read error is likely, as this CDR3 ends without the conserved phenylalanine or tryptophan. The limits of the CDR3 on the DNA are not certain, so only TCRdb's listed CDR3 is given. The chain carries TRBV20-1 and TRBJ2-3; TRBD1, as called in the table, went unchecked against the DNA. The CDR3 length is 11 residues, termini included. The germline gives CDR1 DFQATT, CDR2 SNEGSKA (reference sequence). CDR3: CSAAQPDRESV.

The rearrangement links TRBV20-1 to TRBJ2-5; unclear D gene. The CDR3 spans 11 residues. Trimming stripped 2 bases from V and 4 bases from J, with 5 bases between. From germline, CDR1 is DFQATT and CDR2 SNEGSKA (reference sequence). The CDR3 here is CSARQLETQYF. The CDR3 region has the DNA TGCAGTGCTAGACAACTAGAGACCCAGTACTTC.

V is TRBV5-1 and J is TRBJ2-5, with D hard to call. Trimming stripped 4 bases from V and 5 bases from J, with 9 bases between. The CDR3 is made up of 12 amino acids. CDR1 and CDR2 from the germline V gene are SGHRS and YFSETQ. Here the CDR3 reads CASSPSRETQYF. CDR3 sequence (DNA): TGCGCCAGCAGCCCCTCTAGGGAGACCCAGTACTTC.

The rearrangement uses TRBV5-8 and TRBJ1-2; D is unresolved. The CDR3 consists of 15 residues. V was cut by 0 bases and J by 5 bases, with 14 bases left in between. Germline CDR1 reads SGHTS; CDR2 reads YDEGEE. The CDR3 protein is CASSLADAGNYGYTF. The CDR3 bases are TGTGCCAGCAGCTTGGCGGACGCAGGAAATTATGGCTACACCTTC.

The genes are TRBV6-1 and TRBJ1-1; TRBD1 matches 8 bases. This CDR3 region has 15 residues. Per germline, CDR1 MNHNS and CDR2 SASEGT. Unmatched junction bases numbered 8, after V lost 3 bases and J lost 5 bases. As DNA, the CDR3 is TGTGCCAGCAGTGACCGGACAGGGCGGACAACTGAAGCTTTCTTT. Translated: CASSDRTGRTTEAFF.

The chain links TRBV18 to TRBJ2-1; tentatively, D is TRBD1 or TRBD2 (6 bases each). The CDR3 covers 15 residues. Germline-derived CDR1 and CDR2 are KGHSH and LQKENI. The ends were cut back, 1 base at V and 4 bases at J, with 11 bases in the middle. CDR3 amino acids: CASSPLGGQYNEQFF. CDR3 nucleotides: TGTGCCAGCTCACCACTAGGGGGGCAGTACAATGAGCAGTTCTTC.

This chain links TRBV7-6 with TRBJ2-2; D not certain. The CDR3 sequence is 14 residues long. V lost 0 bases, J lost 4 bases, and 6 bases lay in between. The V gene's germline CDR1 is SGHVS and CDR2 FNYEAQ. In DNA form, the CDR3 reads TGTGCCAGCAGCTTAGCAGGGTCCACCGGGGAGCTGTTTTTT. Its translation is CASSLAGSTGELFF.

The chain recombines TRBV11-2 with TRBJ2-1, with 7 bases matching TRBD1. V was pared by 5 bases and J by 5 bases, with 9 bases of the junction left unmatched. CDR3 length equals 15 residues. Germline-derived CDR1 and CDR2 are SGHAT and FQNNGV. For the CDR3, the DNA is TGTGCCAGCAGCACCCGGACAGGCGCAGACAATGAGCAGTTCTTC. Translating it yields CASSTRTGADNEQFF.

This chain links TRBV7-9 with TRBJ1-4; 7 bases agree with TRBD1. Trimming removed 4 bases from V and 2 bases from J; junction bases left unmatched: 10. The CDR3 extends over 17 amino acids. CDR1 and CDR2 from the germline V gene are SEHNR and FQNEAQ (reference sequence). The CDR3: CASSSRARGQTNEKLFF. The DNA for the CDR3 is TGTGCCAGCAGCTCCAGGGCGAGGGGGCAGACTAATGAAAAACTGTTTTTT.

The CDR3, as DNA: TGTGCCAGCCCCGAGCAGTACTTC. Its protein product is CASPEQYF. The J gene is TRBJ2-7, the V gene TRBV6-4; D call uncertain. The length of the CDR3 is 8 residues. Germline V gives CDR1 MRHNA, CDR2 SNTAGT. Trimming removed 8 bases from V and 6 bases from J, with 2 bases in between.

This clone was detected once. The rearrangement links TRBV5-7 to TRBJ2-5; unclear D gene. TRBV5-7 is reported as an ORF; its role is uncertain. V shed 3 bases and J shed 5 bases, with 8 bases lying between them. The CDR3 covers 12 residues. The CDR3 bases are TGTGCCAGCAGCTCATCCTGGGAGACCCAGTACTTC. Translated: CASSSSWETQYF.

The chain uses TRBV11-2 and TRBJ2-7; 13 bases agree with TRBD2. Germline CDR1 and CDR2: SGHAT and FQNNGV. The CDR3 sequence is 17 residues long. The junction had 8 bases not matched to a gene; V was cut back by 5 bases and J by 1 base. The CDR3 DNA is TGTGCCAGCAGCGGCCGGACTAGCGGGGGATATTCCTACGAGCAGTACTTC. Residues: CASSGRTSGGYSYEQYF.

This CDR3 is CATSRGGAVLGNTIYF. DNA for the CDR3: TGTGCCACCAGCAGGGGAGGGGCCGTCCTTGGGAACACCATATATTTT. V gene TRBV15 combines with J gene TRBJ1-3; a possible D gene is TRBD1 (5 bases). The CDR3 is 16 residues long. CDR1 and CDR2 from the germline V gene are LNHNV and YYDKDF (reference sequence). V was clipped by 3 bases and J by 7 bases, with 19 bases between them.

The chain recombines TRBV7-7 with TRBJ2-2; 8 bases fit TRBD1. Germline CDR1 is SSHAT and CDR2 is FNYEAQ (reference sequence). The CDR3 length is 13 residues. CDR3 sequence reads: CASRQGYTGELFF. Written as DNA, the CDR3 is TGTGCTAGCCGACAGGGGTACACCGGGGAGCTGTTTTTT.

This chain joins TRBV5-1 and TRBJ1-2; tentatively, D is TRBD1 (5 bases). The germline gives CDR1 SGHRS, CDR2 YFSETQ. The CDR3 is 14 amino acids. Trimming took 3 bases from V and 0 from J, leaving 9 bases between them. CDR3 in amino acids: CASSSGTANYGYTF. The CDR3 nucleotides read TGCGCCAGCAGCTCCGGGACGGCTAACTATGGCTACACCTTC. The whole variable domain, remainder taken from reference TRBV5-1 and TRBJ1-2, is KAGVTQTPRYLIKTRGQQVTLSCSPISGHRSVSWYQQTPGQGLQFLFEYFSETQRNKGNFPGRFSGRQFSNSRSEMNVSTLELGDSALYLCASSSGTANYGYTFGSGTRLTVV.

This clone appeared once. The V gene is TRBV10-3, the J gene TRBJ1-2, with D uncertain. V dropped 3 bases and J dropped 3 bases, with 8 bases sitting between them. The CDR3 loop spans 13 amino acids. Germline CDR1 ENHRY, CDR2 SYGVKD. The CDR3 region is CAISEDKYYGYTF. In DNA, the CDR3 is TGTGCCATCAGTGAAGACAAATACTATGGCTACACCTTC.

This clone has just one count. J is TRBJ1-2 and V is TRBV4-3, with D possibly matching TRBD1 (6 bases). Germline V gene lookup returns CDR1 LGHNA and CDR2 YSLEER. The V end was cut by 4 bases, the J end by 6 bases, with 12 bases between. The length of the CDR3 is 13 residues. The CDR3 spells CASSPRGVDGYTF. DNA of the CDR3: TGCGCCAGCAGCCCGAGGGGGGTAGATGGCTACACCTTC.

The V and J genes are TRBV19 and TRBJ2-3; D might be TRBD1 (6 bases). The CDR3 runs to 16 residues. The V gene lost 5 bases and the J gene lost 3 bases, with 18 bases spanning the gap. The germline V gene encodes CDR1 LNHDA and CDR2 SQIVND (reference sequence). CDR3 in amino acids: CASSPERDTGTDTQYF. In nucleotides, the CDR3 is TGTGCCAGTAGTCCCGAAAGGGACACTGGTACAGATACGCAGTATTTT. The full variable domain, completed using reference TRBV19 and TRBJ2-3, is DGGITQSPKYLFRKEGQNVTLSCEQNLNHDAMYWYRQDPGQGLRLIYYSQIVNDFQKGDIAEGYSVSREKKESFPLTVTSAQKNPTAFYLCASSPERDTGTDTQYFGPGTRLTVL.

About this clone itself: Within the sample, other DNA sequences also encode this same CDR3. The chain has TRBV5-6 and TRBJ1-2; D is undetermined. Germline CDR1 reads SGHDT; CDR2 reads YYEEEE. The CDR3 sequence is 11 residues long. The ends were cut back, 1 base at V and 4 bases at J, with 2 bases in the middle. CDR3 residues: CASSLSYGYTF. The CDR3 DNA reads as TGTGCCAGCAGCTTGAGCTATGGCTACACCTTC.

The gene calls are TRBV19 and TRBJ1-1; tentative D call: TRBD1 (5 bases). The V end was cut by 1 base, the J end by 4 bases, with 7 bases between. The CDR3 totals 13 residues. From germline, CDR1 is LNHDA and CDR2 SQIVND (reference sequence). The CDR3, as DNA: TGTGCCAGTAGTATAGGACAGAGCACTGAAGCTTTCTTT. Its translation: CASSIGQSTEAFF. Combining the CDR3 with reference TRBV19 and TRBJ1-1 gives the whole variable domain DGGITQSPKYLFRKEGQNVTLSCEQNLNHDAMYWYRQDPGQGLRLIYYSQIVNDFQKGDIAEGYSVSREKKESFPLTVTSAQKNPTAFYLCASSIGQSTEAFFGQGTRLTVV.

The genes are TRBV5-1 and TRBJ2-7, with TRBD2 as a possible D gene (6 bases). The CDR3 totals 19 residues. The ends were cut back, 3 bases at V and 0 bases at J, with 25 bases in the middle. CDR1 and CDR2 (germline): SGHRS, YFSETQ. The CDR3 nucleotides read TGCGCCAGCAGCTCGCTGGGAGGTATTGGGGAAGGGGCCTCCTACGAGCAGTACTTC. Residues: CASSSLGGIGEGASYEQYF.

This clone has more than one count but fewer than ten. The V and J genes are TRBV18 and TRBJ2-7; weak D call: TRBD2 (6 bases). V was trimmed by 2 bases and J by 5 bases, leaving 13 bases between them. The CDR3 is made up of 14 amino acids. From germline, CDR1 is KGHSH and CDR2 LQKENI. CDR3 sequence (DNA): TGTGCCAGCTCACCATTGCGGGGAGGCGACGAGCAGTACTTC. It specifies CASSPLRGGDEQYF.

This chain links TRBV30 with TRBJ2-3; no reliable D call. The CDR3 consists of 10 residues. Trimming removed 2 bases from V and 5 bases from J, with 2 bases in between. The germline V gene has CDR1 GTSNPN and CDR2 SVGIG (reference sequence). DNA for the CDR3: TGTGCCTGGAGTAGAGATACGCAGTATTTT. It encodes CAWSRDTQYF.

The chain is built from TRBV29-1 and TRBJ1-1; D may be TRBD1 (5 bases). V lost 4 bases and J 7 bases, leaving 16 bases between the germline ends. Germline V CDR1 and CDR2: SQVTM, ANQGSEA. The CDR3 is 13 amino acids. In DNA form, the CDR3 reads TGCAGCGTTGTACAAGGGGTTACAGGTGAAGCTTTCTTT. Translated: CSVVQGVTGEAFF.

V usage is TRBV7-9 and J usage is TRBJ1-4; D unclear. Germline V gives CDR1 SEHNR, CDR2 FQNEAQ (reference sequence). V lost 2 bases and J 3 bases, leaving 7 bases between the germline ends. The CDR3 spans 14 residues. CDR3 in amino acids: CASSLSGPNEKLFF. CDR3 bases: TGTGCCAGCAGCTTATCGGGTCCTAATGAAAAACTGTTTTTT.